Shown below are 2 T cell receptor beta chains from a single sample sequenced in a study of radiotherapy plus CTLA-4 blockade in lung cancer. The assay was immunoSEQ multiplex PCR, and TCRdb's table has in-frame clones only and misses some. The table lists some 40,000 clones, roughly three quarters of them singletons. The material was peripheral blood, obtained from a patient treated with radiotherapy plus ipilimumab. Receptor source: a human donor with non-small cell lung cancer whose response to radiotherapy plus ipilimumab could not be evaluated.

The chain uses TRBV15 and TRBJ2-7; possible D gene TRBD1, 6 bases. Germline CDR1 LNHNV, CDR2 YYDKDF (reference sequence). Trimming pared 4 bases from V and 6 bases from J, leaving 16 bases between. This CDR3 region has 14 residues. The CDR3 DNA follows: TGTGCCACCAGCAAGACCCGGACAGTCGGCGAGCAGTACTTC. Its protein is CATSKTRTVGEQYF. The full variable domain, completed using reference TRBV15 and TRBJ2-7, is DAMVIQNPRYQVTQFGKPVTLSCSQTLNHNVMYWYQQKSSQAPKLLFHYYDKDFNNEADTPDNFQSRRPNTSFCFLDIRSPGLGDTAMYLCATSKTRTVGEQYFGPGTRLTVT.

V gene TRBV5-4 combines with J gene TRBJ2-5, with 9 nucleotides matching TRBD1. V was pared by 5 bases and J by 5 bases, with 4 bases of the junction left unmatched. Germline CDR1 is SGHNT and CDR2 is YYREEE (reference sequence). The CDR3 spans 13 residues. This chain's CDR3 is CASRTGGGETQYF. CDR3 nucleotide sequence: TGTGCCAGCAGGACAGGGGGTGGGGAGACCCAGTACTTC.